This TCR beta chain came from a study of CD8 T cell repertoires and HIV-1 epitope variants. Study-level background: Tested: three Gag epitope families, Nef HW9 and YT9.

About this clone itself: What it binds is unknown. In the same sample, other DNA sequences code for this CDR3.

Libraries were prepared by immunoSEQ multiplex PCR; TCRdb keeps only in-frame clonotypes and omits some of them. The sample records about 4,900 clones, about three fifths being singletons. This TCR came from a male donor with HIV. Sequencing used cultured CD8+ T cells derived from PBMCs.

This CDR3 reads CASSHPGFEGEAFF. DNA for the CDR3: TGCGCCAGCAGCCACCCGGGGTTCGAGGGTGAAGCTTTCTTT. This chain links TRBV4-1 with TRBJ1-1; D is uncertain. Germline loops: CDR1 MGHRA, CDR2 YSYEKL. CDR3 length: 14 residues. With 3 bases removed from V and 7 bases from J, the gap between germline ends came to 15 bases.